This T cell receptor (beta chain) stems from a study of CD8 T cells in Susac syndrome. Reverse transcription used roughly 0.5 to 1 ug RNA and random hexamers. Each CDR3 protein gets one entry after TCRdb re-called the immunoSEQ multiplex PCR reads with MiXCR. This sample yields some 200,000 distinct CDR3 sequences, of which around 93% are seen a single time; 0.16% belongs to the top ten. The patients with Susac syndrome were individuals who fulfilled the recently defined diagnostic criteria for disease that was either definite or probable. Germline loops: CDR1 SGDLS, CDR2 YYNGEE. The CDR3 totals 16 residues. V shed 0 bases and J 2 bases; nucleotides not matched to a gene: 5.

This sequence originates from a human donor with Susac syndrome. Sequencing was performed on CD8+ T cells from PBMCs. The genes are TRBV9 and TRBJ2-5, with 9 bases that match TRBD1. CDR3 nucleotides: TGTGCCAGCAGCGTAGGGACAGGGGTGGGACAAGAGACCCAGTACTTC. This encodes CASSVGTGVGQETQYF.